A selection of T cell receptor beta chains follows, all from one sample in a study of tumor-infiltrating lymphocytes in localized non-small cell lung cancer. Clones were read by immunoSEQ multiplex PCR, and TCRdb kept only the in-frame ones, dropping some. The sample comprises about 16,000 clones, roughly 70% of which are singletons, and about 9.8% rests with the top ten. Sequences were obtained from lung tumor tissue. The receptors come from a human donor with non-small cell lung cancer. The conserved cysteine and the conserved F or W are not part of the CDR3 here. The D gene is left open where the match is weak.

j_gene: TRBJ2-7
v_gene: TRBV27
d_gene: TRBD2
len: 12
CDR3aa: ASREGHPTYEQY

j_gene: TRBJ2-7
v_gene: TRBV5-1
d_gene: .
len: 9
CDR3aa: ASSHLTEQY

j_gene: TRBJ1-5
v_gene: TRBV30
d_gene: TRBD1
len: 12
CDR3aa: AWSRDRGNQPQH

j_gene: TRBJ2-5
v_gene: TRBV7-9
d_gene: .
len: 9
CDR3aa: ASSLKETQY

j_gene: TRBJ2-5
v_gene: TRBV7-9
d_gene: TRBD1
len: 12
CDR3aa: ASSQNRGTETQY

j_gene: TRBJ2-7
v_gene: TRBV5-6
d_gene: TRBD1
len: 12
CDR3aa: ASSFGTVTYEQY

j_gene: TRBJ2-3
v_gene: TRBV19
d_gene: .
len: 15
CDR3aa: ASSIDLFTGKSDTQY

j_gene: TRBJ2-3
v_gene: TRBV28
d_gene: .
len: 13
CDR3aa: ASKTPHQNTDTQY

j_gene: TRBJ1-5
v_gene: TRBV27
d_gene: .
len: 11
CDR3aa: ASSLSAWQPQH

j_gene: TRBJ1-1
v_gene: TRBV7-2
d_gene: TRBD1
len: 11
CDR3aa: ASSLAGQAEAF

j_gene: TRBJ1-6
v_gene: TRBV10-1
d_gene: .
len: 13
CDR3aa: ASSERAGIGSPLH

j_gene: TRBJ2-5
v_gene: TRBV4-3
d_gene: .
len: 13
CDR3aa: ASSQDTGGQETQY

j_gene: TRBJ2-2
v_gene: TRBV6-6
d_gene: .
len: 11
CDR3aa: ASYGMNTGELF

j_gene: TRBJ2-7
v_gene: TRBV5-1
d_gene: TRBD1
len: 15
CDR3aa: ASSYNTGGGYYYEQY

j_gene: TRBJ2-3
v_gene: TRBV6-1
d_gene: .
len: 10
CDR3aa: ASSVLADTQY

j_gene: TRBJ1-1
v_gene: TRBV30
d_gene: .
len: 11
CDR3aa: AWSVRREAEAF

j_gene: TRBJ1-3
v_gene: TRBV5-1
d_gene: .
len: 11
CDR3aa: ASSLVSESTIY

j_gene: TRBJ2-3
v_gene: TRBV2
d_gene: .
len: 13
CDR3aa: ATPRGTGETDTQY

j_gene: TRBJ1-6
v_gene: TRBV4-3
d_gene: .
len: 14
CDR3aa: ASSQTAVGGDSPLH

j_gene: TRBJ2-7
v_gene: TRBV5-1
d_gene: .
len: 13
CDR3aa: ASSPGGAGGYEQY

j_gene: TRBJ1-1
v_gene: TRBV6-4
d_gene: .
len: 14
CDR3aa: ASSGGGRAASSEAF

j_gene: TRBJ1-2
v_gene: TRBV25-1
d_gene: .
len: 12
CDR3aa: ASSEGGADYGYT

j_gene: TRBJ1-1
v_gene: TRBV28
d_gene: .
len: 10
CDR3aa: ASSKMNTEAF

j_gene: TRBJ1-4
v_gene: TRBV7-9
d_gene: .
len: 13
CDR3aa: ASSQSRGPNEKLF

j_gene: TRBJ2-7
v_gene: TRBV7-2
d_gene: TRBD2
len: 12
CDR3aa: ASSLTSGIYEQY

j_gene: TRBJ1-1
v_gene: TRBV19
d_gene: .
len: 12
CDR3aa: ASLRQDMNTEAF

j_gene: TRBJ1-2
v_gene: TRBV28
d_gene: TRBD1
len: 12
CDR3aa: ASSLGQGASGYT

j_gene: TRBJ2-1
v_gene: TRBV5-1
d_gene: TRBD1
len: 12
CDR3aa: ASSLRQGADEQF

j_gene: TRBJ2-3
v_gene: TRBV5-5
d_gene: .
len: 14
CDR3aa: ASSLSQRADPDTQY

j_gene: TRBJ2-3
v_gene: TRBV28
d_gene: .
len: 14
CDR3aa: ASSVRVDLSTDTQY

j_gene: TRBJ2-3
v_gene: TRBV15
d_gene: TRBD2
len: 16
CDR3aa: ATSPGLAGSPRGDTQY

j_gene: TRBJ1-5
v_gene: TRBV6-1
d_gene: .
len: 13
CDR3aa: ASSEGGVSNQPQH

j_gene: TRBJ2-7
v_gene: TRBV6-1
d_gene: .
len: 12
CDR3aa: ASSVMGRDYEQY

j_gene: TRBJ2-3
v_gene: TRBV5-4
d_gene: TRBD2
len: 15
CDR3aa: ASSGRSGGTYTDTQY

j_gene: TRBJ2-7
v_gene: TRBV10-3
d_gene: TRBD2
len: 14
CDR3aa: AIGLAGGPSSYEQY

j_gene: TRBJ2-3
v_gene: TRBV28
d_gene: TRBD2
len: 15
CDR3aa: ASSFPPPTSGMDTQY

j_gene: TRBJ2-1
v_gene: TRBV11-2
d_gene: TRBD2
len: 11
CDR3aa: ASSLAGVGEQF

j_gene: TRBJ1-2
v_gene: TRBV2
d_gene: TRBD1
len: 12
CDR3aa: ASKDRGGNYGYT

j_gene: TRBJ2-2
v_gene: TRBV28
d_gene: .
len: 11
CDR3aa: ASIPTATGELF

j_gene: TRBJ2-5
v_gene: TRBV11-2
d_gene: TRBD1
len: 13
CDR3aa: ASSIRQGVTETQY

j_gene: TRBJ1-5
v_gene: TRBV6-5
d_gene: TRBD1
len: 10
CDR3aa: ASGTGAQPQH

j_gene: TRBJ1-1
v_gene: TRBV6-1
d_gene: .
len: 11
CDR3aa: ASRSGRGNLAF

j_gene: TRBJ1-3
v_gene: TRBV2
d_gene: TRBD1
len: 13
CDR3aa: ASAQQGAVGNTIY

j_gene: TRBJ1-6
v_gene: TRBV19
d_gene: TRBD1
len: 13
CDR3aa: ASSLRQGDNSPLH

j_gene: TRBJ2-1
v_gene: TRBV4-3
d_gene: TRBD2
len: 14
CDR3aa: ASSLDGGGSYNEQF

j_gene: TRBJ2-2
v_gene: TRBV11-3
d_gene: .
len: 11
CDR3aa: ASSPHSSGELF

j_gene: TRBJ2-7
v_gene: TRBV4-3
d_gene: .
len: 13
CDR3aa: ASSQAASVSYEQY

j_gene: TRBJ1-2
v_gene: TRBV5-1
d_gene: .
len: 10
CDR3aa: ASSLSSVGYT

j_gene: TRBJ1-5
v_gene: TRBV28
d_gene: .
len: 12
CDR3aa: AIQSPRGGQPQH

j_gene: TRBJ2-5
v_gene: TRBV19
d_gene: .
len: 12
CDR3aa: ASTLTGLGETQY

j_gene: TRBJ2-7
v_gene: TRBV10-3
d_gene: .
len: 9
CDR3aa: ATQSVYEQY

j_gene: TRBJ2-7
v_gene: TRBV28
d_gene: .
len: 11
CDR3aa: ASRKGGDYEQY

j_gene: TRBJ1-1
v_gene: TRBV7-9
d_gene: TRBD1
len: 12
CDR3aa: ASSLETGGTEAF

j_gene: TRBJ2-7
v_gene: TRBV27
d_gene: TRBD1
len: 17
CDR3aa: ASSRRVGDRGQGRVEQY

j_gene: TRBJ2-2
v_gene: TRBV9
d_gene: TRBD1
len: 14
CDR3aa: ASSASGQGASGELF